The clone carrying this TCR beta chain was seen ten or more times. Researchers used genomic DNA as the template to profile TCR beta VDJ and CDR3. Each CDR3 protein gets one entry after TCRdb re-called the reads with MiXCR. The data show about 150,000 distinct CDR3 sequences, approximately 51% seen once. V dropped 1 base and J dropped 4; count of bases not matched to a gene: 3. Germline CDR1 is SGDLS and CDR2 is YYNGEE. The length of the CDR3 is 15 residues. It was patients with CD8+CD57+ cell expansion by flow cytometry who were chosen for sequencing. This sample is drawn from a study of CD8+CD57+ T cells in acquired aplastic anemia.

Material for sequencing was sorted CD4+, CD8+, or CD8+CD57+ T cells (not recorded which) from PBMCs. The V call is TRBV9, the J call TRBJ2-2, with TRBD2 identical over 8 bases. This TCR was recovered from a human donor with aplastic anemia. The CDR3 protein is CASSVRGGSTGELFF. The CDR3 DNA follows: TGTGCCAGCAGCGTACGGGGGGGTAGCACCGGGGAGCTGTTTTTT.